Here is one T cell receptor (beta chain) with its context. The sample comes from a study of blood T cells in healthy people across ages. Through a sample-barcoded 5' primer and a J-beta primer mix, a second PCR was run for about 6 to 11 cycles. With 12 random nucleotides, a template-switch adaptor tagged each individual cDNA molecule. Each CDR3 protein gets one entry after TCRdb re-called the 5' RACE reads with MiXCR. The sample lists about 1,400,000 distinct CDR3 sequences, roughly 64% occurring once. Each donor's blood draw was around 10 milliliters of peripheral blood. Losses at the gene ends were 1 base for V and 5 bases for J; bases not matched to a gene: 5. Germline V lookup: CDR1 MGHRA, CDR2 YSYEKL. This CDR3 region has 16 residues.

The sequenced material came from blood. The rearrangement uses TRBV4-1 and TRBJ2-1; TRBD2 matches at 10 bases. The clonotype comes from a man between 18 and 29 years old in good health. The CDR3 nucleotides read TGCGCCAGCAGCCAAGCCCGGACTAGCGGAGACAATGAGCAGTTCTTC. It is translated as CASSQARTSGDNEQFF.